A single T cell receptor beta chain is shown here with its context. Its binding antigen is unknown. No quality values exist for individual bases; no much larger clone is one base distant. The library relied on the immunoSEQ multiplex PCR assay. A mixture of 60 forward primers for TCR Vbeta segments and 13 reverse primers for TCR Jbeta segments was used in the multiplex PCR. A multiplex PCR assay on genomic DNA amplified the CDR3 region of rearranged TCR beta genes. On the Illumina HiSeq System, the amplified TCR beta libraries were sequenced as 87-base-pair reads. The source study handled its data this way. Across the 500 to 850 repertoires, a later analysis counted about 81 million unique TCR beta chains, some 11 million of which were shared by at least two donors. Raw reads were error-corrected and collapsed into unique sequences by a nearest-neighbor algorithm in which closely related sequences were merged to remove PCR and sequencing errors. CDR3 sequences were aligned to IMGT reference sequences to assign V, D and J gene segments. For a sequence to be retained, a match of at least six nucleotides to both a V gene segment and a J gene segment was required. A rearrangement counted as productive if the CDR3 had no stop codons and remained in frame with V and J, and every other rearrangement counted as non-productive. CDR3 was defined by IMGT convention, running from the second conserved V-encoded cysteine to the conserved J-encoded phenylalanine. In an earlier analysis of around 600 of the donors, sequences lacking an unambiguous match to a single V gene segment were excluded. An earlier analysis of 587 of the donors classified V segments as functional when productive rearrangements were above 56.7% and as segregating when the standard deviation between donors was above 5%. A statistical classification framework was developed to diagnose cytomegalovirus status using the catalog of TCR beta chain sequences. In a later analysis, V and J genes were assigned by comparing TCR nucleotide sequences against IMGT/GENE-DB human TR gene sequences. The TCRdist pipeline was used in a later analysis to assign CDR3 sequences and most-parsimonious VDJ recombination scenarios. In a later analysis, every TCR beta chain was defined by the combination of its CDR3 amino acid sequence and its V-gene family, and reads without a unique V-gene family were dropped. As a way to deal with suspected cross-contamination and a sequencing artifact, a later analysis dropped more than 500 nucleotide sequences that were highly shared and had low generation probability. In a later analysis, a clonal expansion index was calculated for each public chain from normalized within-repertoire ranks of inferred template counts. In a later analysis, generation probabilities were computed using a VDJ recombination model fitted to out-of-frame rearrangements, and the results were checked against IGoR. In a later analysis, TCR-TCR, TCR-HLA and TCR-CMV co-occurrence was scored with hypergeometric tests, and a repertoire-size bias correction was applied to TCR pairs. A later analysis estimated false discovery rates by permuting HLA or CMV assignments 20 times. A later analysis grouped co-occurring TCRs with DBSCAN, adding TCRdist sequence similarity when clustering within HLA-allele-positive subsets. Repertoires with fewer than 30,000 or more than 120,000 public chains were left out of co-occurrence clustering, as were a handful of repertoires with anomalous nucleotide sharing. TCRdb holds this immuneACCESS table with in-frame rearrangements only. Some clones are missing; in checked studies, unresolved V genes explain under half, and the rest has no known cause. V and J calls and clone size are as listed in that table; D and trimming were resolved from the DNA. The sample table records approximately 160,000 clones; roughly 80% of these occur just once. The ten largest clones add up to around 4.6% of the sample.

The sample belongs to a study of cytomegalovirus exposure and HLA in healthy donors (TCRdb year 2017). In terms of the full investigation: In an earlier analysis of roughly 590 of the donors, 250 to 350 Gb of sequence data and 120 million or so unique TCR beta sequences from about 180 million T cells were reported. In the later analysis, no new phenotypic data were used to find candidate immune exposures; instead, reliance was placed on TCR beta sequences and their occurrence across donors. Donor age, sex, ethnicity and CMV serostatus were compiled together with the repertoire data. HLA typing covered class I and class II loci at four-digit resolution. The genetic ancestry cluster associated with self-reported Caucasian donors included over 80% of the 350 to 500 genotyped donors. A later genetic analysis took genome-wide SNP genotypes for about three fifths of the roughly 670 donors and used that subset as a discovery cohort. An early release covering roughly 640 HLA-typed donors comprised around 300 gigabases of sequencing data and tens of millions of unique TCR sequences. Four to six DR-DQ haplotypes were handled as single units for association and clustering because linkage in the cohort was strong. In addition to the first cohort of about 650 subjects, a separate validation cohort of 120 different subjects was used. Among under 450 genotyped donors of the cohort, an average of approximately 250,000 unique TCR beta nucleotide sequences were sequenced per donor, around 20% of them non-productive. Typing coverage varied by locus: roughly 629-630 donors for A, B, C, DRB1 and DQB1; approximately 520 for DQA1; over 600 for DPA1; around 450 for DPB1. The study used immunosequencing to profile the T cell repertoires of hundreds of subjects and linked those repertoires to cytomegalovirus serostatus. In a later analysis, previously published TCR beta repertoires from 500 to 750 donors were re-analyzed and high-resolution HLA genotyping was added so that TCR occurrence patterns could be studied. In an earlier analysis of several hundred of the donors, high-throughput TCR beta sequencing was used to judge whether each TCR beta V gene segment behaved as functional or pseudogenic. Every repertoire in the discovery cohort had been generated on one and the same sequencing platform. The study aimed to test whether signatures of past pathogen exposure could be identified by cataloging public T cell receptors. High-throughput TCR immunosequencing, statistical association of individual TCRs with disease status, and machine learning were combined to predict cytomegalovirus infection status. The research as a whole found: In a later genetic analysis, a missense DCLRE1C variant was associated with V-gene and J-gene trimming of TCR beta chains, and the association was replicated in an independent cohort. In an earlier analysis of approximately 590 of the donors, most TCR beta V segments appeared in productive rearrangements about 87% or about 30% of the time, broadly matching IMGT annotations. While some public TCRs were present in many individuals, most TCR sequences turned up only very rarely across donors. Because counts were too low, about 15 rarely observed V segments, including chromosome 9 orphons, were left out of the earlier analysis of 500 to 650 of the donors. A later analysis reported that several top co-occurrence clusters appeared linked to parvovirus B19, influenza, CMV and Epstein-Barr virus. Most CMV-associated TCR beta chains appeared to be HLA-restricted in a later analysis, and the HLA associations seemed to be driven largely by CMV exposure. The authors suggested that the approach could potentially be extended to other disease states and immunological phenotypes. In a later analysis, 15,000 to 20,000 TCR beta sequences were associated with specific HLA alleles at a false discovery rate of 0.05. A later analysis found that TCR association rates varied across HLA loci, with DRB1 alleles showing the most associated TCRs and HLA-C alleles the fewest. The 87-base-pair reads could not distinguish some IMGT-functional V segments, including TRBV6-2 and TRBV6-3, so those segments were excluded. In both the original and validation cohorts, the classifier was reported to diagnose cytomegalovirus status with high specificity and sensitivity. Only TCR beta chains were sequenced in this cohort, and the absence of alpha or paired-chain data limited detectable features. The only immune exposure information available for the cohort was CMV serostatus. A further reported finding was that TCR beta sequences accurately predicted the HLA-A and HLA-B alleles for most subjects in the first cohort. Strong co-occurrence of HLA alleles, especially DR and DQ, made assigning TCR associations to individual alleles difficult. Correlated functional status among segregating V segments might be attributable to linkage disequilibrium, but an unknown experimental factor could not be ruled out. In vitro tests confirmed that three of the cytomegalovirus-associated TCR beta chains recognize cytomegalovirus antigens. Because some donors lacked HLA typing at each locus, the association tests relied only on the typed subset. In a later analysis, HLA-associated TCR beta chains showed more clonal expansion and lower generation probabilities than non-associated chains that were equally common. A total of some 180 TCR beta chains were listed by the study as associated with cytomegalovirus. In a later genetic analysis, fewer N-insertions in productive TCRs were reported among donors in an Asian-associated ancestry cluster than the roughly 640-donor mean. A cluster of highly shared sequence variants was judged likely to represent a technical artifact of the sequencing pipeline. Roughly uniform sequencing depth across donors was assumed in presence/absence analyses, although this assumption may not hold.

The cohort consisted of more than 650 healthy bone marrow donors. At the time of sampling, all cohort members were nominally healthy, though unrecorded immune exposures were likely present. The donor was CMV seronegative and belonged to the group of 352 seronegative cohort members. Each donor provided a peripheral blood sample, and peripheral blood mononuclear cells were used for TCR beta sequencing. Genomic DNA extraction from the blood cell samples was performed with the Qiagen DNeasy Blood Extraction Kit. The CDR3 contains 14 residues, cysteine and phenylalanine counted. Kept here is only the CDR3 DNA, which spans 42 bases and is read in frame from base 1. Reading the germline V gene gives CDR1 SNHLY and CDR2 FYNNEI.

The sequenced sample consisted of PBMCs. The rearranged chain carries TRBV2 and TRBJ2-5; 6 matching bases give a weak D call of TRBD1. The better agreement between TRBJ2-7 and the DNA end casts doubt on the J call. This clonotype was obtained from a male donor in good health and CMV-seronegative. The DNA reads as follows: TGTGCCAGCAGGCCGAGGACAGAGACCTACGAGCAGTACTTC. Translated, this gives CASRPRTETYEQYF.